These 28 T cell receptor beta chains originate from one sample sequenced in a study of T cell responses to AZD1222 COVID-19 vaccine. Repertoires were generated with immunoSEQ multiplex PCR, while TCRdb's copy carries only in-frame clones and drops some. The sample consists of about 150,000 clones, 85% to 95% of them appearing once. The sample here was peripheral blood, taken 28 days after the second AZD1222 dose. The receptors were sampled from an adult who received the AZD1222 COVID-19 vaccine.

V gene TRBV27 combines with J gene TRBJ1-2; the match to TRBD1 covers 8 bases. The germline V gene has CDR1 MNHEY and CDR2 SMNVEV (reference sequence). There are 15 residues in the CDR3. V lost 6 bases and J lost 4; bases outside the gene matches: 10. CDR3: CASRPQGALSYGYTF. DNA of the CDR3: TGTGCCAGCAGGCCTCAGGGGGCGCTGTCCTATGGCTACACCTTC.

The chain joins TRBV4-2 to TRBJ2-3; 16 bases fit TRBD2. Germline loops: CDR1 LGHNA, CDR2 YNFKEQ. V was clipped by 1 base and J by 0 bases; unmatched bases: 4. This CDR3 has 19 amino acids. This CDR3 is CASSQAPGLAGGSTDTQYF. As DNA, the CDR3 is TGTGCCAGCAGCCAAGCTCCGGGACTAGCGGGGGGGAGCACAGATACGCAGTATTTT.

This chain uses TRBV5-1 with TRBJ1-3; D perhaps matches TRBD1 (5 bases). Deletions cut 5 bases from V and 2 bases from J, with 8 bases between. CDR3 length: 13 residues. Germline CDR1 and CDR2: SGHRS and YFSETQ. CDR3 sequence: CASRGTPGNTIYF. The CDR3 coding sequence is TGCGCCAGCAGAGGGACGCCTGGAAACACCATATATTTT.

The CDR3 loop reads CASRPGTGGSPLHF. CDR3 in DNA: TGTGCCAGCAGGCCCGGGACAGGGGGGTCACCCCTCCACTTT. This chain joins TRBV2 and TRBJ1-6; the match to TRBD1 covers 11 bases. V dropped 6 bases and J dropped 10; count of bases not matched to a gene: 5. CDR3 size: 14 residues. Looked up from germline, CDR1 is SNHLY and CDR2 is FYNNEI. Full variable domain (missing parts from reference TRBV2 and TRBJ1-6): EPEVTQTPSHQVTQMGQEVILRCVPISNHLYFYWYRQILGQKVEFLVSFYNNEISEKSEIFDDQFSVERPDGSNFTLKIRSTKLEDSAMYFCASRPGTGGSPLHFGNGTRLTVT.

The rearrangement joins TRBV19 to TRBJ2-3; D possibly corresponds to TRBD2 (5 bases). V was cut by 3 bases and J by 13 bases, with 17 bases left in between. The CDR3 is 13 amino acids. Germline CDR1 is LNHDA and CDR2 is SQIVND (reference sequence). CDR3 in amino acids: CASSMVSGVRKYF. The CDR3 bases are TGTGCCAGTAGTATGGTATCCGGGGTACGGAAGTATTTT. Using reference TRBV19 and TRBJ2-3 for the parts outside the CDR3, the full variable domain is DGGITQSPKYLFRKEGQNVTLSCEQNLNHDAMYWYRQDPGQGLRLIYYSQIVNDFQKGDIAEGYSVSREKKESFPLTVTSAQKNPTAFYLCASSMVSGVRKYFGPGTRLTVL.

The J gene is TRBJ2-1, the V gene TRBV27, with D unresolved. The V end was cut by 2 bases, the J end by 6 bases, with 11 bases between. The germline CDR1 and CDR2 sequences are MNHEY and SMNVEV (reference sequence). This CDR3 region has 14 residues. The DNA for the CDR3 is TGTGCCAGCAGTTTACGAGACTCCCTCAATGAGCAGTTCTTC. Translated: CASSLRDSLNEQFF.

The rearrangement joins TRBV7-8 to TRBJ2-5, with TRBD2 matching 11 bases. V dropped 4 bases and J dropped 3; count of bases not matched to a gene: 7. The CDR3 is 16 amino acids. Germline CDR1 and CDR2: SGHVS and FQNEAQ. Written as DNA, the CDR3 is TGTGCCAGCAGCTCACGACTAGCGGGGCGGAAAGAGACCCAGTACTTC. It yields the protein CASSSRLAGRKETQYF.

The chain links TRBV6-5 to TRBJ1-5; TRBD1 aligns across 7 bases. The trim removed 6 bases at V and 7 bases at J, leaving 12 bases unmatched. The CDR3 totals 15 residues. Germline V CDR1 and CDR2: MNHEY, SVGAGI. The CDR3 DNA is TGTGCCAGCAGCCGGGACAGCCTTGGGGGACAGCCCCAGCATTTT. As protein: CASSRDSLGGQPQHF.

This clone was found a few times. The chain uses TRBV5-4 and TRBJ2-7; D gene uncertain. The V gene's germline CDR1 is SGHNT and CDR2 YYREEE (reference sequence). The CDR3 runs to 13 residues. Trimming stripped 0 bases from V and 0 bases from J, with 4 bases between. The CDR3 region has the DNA TGTGCCAGCAGCTTGGATCTCTCCTACGAGCAGTACTTC. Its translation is CASSLDLSYEQYF.

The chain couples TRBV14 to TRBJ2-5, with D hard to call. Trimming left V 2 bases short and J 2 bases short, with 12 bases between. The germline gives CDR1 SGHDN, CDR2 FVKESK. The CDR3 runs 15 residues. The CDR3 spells CASSQKFGQQETQYF. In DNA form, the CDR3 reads TGTGCCAGCAGCCAAAAGTTTGGTCAGCAAGAGACCCAGTACTTC.

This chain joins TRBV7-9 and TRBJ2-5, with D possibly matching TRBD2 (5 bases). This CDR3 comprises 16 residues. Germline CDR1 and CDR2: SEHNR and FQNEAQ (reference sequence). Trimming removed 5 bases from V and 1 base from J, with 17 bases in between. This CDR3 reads CASSGRFSRGQETQYF. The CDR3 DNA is TGTGCCAGCAGCGGCCGGTTTAGTCGGGGCCAAGAGACCCAGTACTTC.

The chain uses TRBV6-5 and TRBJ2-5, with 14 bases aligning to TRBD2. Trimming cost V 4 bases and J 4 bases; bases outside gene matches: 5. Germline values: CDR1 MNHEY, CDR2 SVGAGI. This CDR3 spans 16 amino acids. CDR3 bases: TGTGCCAGCAGTTCAACCGGGACTAGCGGGGGAGAGACCCAGTACTTC. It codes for CASSSTGTSGGETQYF.

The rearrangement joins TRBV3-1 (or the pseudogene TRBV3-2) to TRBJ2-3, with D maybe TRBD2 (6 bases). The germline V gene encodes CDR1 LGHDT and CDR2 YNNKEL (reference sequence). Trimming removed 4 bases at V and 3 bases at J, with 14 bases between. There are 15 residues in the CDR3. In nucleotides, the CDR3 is TGTGCCAGCAGCCCGAGCTATCGGGGGACAGATACGCAGTATTTT. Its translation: CASSPSYRGTDTQYF.

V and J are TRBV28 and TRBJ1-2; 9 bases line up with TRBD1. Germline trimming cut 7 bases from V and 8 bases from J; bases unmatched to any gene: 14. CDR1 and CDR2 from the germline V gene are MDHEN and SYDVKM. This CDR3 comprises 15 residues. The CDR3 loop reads CASTPGQGRWSGYTF. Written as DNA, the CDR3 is TGTGCCAGCACACCGGGACAGGGAAGGTGGAGCGGCTACACCTTC.

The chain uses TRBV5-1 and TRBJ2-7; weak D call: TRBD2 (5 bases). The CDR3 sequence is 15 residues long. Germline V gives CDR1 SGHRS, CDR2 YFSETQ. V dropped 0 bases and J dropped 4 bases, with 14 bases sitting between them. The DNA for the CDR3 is TGCGCCAGCAGCTTGGAACCCCCGGGAACTTACGAGCAGTACTTC. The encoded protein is CASSLEPPGTYEQYF.

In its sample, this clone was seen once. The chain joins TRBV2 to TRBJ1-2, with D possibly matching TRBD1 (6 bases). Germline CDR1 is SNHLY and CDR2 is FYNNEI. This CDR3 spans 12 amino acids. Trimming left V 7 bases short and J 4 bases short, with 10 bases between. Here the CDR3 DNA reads TGTGCCAGCAACCAGGGGACCTATGGCTACACCTTC. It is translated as CASNQGTYGYTF.

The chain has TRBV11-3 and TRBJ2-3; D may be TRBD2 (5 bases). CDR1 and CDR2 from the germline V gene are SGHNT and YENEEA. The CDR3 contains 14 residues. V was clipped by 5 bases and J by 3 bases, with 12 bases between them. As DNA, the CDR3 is TGTGCCAGCAGCGGCCGGGGTTTGACAGATACGCAGTATTTT. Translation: CASSGRGLTDTQYF.

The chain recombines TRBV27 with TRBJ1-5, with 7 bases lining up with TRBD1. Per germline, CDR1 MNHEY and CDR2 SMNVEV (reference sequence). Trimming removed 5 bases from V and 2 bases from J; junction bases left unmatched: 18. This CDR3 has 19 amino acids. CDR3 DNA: TGTGCCAGCAGTCCCCGACAGGGATCCGTTTTGTTCGGCAATCAGCCCCAGCATTTT. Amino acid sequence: CASSPRQGSVLFGNQPQHF.

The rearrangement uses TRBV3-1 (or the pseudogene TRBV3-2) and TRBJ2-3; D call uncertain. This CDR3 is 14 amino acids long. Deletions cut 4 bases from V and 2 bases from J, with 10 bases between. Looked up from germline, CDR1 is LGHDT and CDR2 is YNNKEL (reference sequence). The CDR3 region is CASSPSGVTDTQYF. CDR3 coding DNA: TGTGCCAGCAGCCCCAGTGGTGTCACAGATACGCAGTATTTT.

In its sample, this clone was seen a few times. This CDR3 reads CASEGAQGIYGYTF. The CDR3 DNA is TGTGCCAGCGAGGGGGCCCAGGGGATATATGGCTACACCTTC. The chain joins TRBV28 to TRBJ1-2; 7 bases map to TRBD1. The V and J ends lost 8 bases and 5 bases, in that order; junction bases with no gene match: 11. The CDR3 length is 14 residues. CDR1 and CDR2 from the germline V gene are MDHEN and SYDVKM.

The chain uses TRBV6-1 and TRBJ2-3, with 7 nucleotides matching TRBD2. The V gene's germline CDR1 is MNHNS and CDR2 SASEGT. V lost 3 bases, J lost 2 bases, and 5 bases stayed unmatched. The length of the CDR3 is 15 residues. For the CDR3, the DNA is TGTGCCAGCAGTGACCTCGGGGACTACACAGATACGCAGTATTTT. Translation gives CASSDLGDYTDTQYF.

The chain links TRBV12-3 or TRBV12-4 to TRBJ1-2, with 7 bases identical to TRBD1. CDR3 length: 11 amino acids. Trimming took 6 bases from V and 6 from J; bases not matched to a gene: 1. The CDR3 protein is CASSQGDGYTF. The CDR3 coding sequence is TGTGCCAGCAGCCAGGGGGATGGCTACACCTTC.

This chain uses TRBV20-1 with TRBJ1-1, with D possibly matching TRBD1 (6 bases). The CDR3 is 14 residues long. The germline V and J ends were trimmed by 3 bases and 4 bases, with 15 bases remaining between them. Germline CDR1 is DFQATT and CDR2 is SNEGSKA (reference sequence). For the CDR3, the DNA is TGCAGTGCTAGTCAATCAGGGGAGGTCACTGAAGCTTTCTTT. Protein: CSASQSGEVTEAFF.

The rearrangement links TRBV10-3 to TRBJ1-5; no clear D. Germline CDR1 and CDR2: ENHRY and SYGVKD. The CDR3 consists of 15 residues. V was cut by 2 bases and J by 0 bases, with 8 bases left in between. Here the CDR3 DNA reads TGTGCCATCAGTGAGGGGGATTATAGCAATCAGCCCCAGCATTTT. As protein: CAISEGDYSNQPQHF.

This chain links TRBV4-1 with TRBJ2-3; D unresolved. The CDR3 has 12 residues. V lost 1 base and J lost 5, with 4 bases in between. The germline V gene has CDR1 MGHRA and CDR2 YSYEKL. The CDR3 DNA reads TGCGCCAGCAGCCAAGGGGGAGATACGCAGTATTTT. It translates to CASSQGGDTQYF.

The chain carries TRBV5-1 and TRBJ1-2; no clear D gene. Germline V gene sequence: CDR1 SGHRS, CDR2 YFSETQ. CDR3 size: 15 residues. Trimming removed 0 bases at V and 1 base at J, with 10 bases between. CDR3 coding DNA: TGCGCCAGCAGCTTGGAGGAGCCCCTTAACTATGGCTACACCTTC. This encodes CASSLEEPLNYGYTF. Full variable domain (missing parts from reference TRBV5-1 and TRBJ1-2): KAGVTQTPRYLIKTRGQQVTLSCSPISGHRSVSWYQQTPGQGLQFLFEYFSETQRNKGNFPGRFSGRQFSNSRSEMNVSTLELGDSALYLCASSLEEPLNYGYTFGSGTRLTVV.

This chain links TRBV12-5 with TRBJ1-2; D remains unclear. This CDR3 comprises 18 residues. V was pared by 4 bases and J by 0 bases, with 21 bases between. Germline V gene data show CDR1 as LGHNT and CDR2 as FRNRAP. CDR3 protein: CASGWTLEGGSANYGYTF. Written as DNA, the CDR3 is TGTGCTAGTGGTTGGACCCTTGAGGGCGGATCGGCTAACTATGGCTACACCTTC.

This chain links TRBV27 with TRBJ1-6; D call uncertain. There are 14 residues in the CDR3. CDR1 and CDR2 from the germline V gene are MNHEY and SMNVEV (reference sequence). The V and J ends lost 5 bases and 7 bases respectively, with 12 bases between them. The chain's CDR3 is CASSMRLGNSPLHF. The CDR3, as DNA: TGTGCCAGCAGTATGAGGCTTGGAAATTCACCCCTCCACTTT.